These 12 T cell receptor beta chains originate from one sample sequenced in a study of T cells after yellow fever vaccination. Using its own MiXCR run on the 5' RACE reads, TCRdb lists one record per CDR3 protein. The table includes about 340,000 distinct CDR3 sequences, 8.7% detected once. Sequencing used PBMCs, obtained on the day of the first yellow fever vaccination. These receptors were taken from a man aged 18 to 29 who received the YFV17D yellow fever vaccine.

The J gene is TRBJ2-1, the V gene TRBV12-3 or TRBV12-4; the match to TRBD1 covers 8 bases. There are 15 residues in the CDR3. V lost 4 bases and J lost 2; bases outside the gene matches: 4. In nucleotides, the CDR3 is TGTGCCAGCAGTTGGGCAGGGGGCCCCTACAATGAGCAGTTCTTC. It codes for CASSWAGGPYNEQFF.

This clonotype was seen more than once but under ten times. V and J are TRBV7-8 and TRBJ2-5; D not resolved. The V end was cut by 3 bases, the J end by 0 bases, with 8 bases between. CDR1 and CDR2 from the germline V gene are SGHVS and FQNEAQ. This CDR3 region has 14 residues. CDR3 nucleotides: TGTGCCAGCAGCTTTTCGCCGTACCAAGAGACCCAGTACTTC. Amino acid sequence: CASSFSPYQETQYF.

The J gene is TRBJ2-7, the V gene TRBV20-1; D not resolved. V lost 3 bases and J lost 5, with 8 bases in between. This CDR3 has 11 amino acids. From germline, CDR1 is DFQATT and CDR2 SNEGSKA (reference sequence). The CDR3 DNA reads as TGCAGTGCTAGGGGGAACCACGAGCAGTACGTC. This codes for CSARGNHEQYV.

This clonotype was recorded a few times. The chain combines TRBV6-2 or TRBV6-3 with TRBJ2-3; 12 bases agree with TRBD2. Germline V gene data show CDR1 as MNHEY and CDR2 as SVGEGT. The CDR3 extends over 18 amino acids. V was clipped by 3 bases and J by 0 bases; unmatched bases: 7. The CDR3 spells CASSYLLAGGTSTDTQYF. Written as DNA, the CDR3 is TGTGCCAGCAGTTATTTACTAGCGGGGGGAACCAGCACAGATACGCAGTATTTT.

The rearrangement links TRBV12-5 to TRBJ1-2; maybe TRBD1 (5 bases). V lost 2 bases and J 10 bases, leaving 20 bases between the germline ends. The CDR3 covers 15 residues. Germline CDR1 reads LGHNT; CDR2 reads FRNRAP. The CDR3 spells CASGLTQGILADYTF. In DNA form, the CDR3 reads TGTGCTAGTGGTTTGACTCAGGGAATCCTTGCCGACTACACCTTC.

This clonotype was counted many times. In nucleotides, the CDR3 is TGTGCCAGCAGCTTGTCTAGCGGGGGTTTGATCACAGATACGCAGTATTTT. This encodes CASSLSSGGLITDTQYF. The rearrangement links TRBV7-6 to TRBJ2-3, with 10 nucleotides matching TRBD2. Germline V gene sequence: CDR1 SGHVS, CDR2 FNYEAQ. This CDR3 spans 17 amino acids. V shed 3 bases, J shed 2 bases, and the junction held 8 bases outside the gene matches.

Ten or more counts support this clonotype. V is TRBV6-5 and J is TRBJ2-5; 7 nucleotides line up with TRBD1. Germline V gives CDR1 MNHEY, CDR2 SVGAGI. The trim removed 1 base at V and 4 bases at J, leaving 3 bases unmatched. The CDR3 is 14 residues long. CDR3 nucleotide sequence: TGTGCCAGCAGTTACTGGGACAGACTAGAGACCCAGTACTTC. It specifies CASSYWDRLETQYF.

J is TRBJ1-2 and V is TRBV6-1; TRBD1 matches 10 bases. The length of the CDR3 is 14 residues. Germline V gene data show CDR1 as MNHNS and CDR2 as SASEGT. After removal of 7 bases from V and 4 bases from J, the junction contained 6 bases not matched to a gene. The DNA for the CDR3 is TGTGCCAGCAAGATCGGGACAGGGGTCTATGGCTACACCTTC. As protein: CASKIGTGVYGYTF.

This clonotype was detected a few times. The CDR3 here is CASSLAKSTGELFF. Written as DNA, the CDR3 is TGTGCCAGCAGCTTGGCGAAAAGCACCGGGGAGCTGTTTTTT. V and J are TRBV5-4 and TRBJ2-2; D remains ambiguous. Trimming took 0 bases from V and 4 from J, leaving 7 bases between them. The CDR3 sequence is 14 residues long. Germline CDR1 and CDR2: SGHNT and YYREEE (reference sequence).

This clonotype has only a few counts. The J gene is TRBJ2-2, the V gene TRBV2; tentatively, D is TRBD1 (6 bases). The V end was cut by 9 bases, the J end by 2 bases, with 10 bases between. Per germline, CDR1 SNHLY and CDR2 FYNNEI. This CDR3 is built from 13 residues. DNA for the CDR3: TGTGCCAGATCCAGGGGTAACACCGGGGAGCTGTTTTTT. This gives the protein CARSRGNTGELFF.

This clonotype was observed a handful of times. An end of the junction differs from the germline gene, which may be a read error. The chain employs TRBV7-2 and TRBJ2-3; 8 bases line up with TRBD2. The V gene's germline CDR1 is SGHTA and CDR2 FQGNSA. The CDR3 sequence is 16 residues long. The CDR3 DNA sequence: TGTGCCAGCAGCTTATTCTTGGCTAGCGGGTTAGATTCGCAGTATTTT. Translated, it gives CASSLFLASGLDSQYF. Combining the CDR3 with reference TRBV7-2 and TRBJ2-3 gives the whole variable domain GAGVSQSPSNKVTEKGKDVELRCDPISGHTALYWYRQSLGQGLEFLIYFQGNSAPDKSGLPSDRFSAERTGGSVSTLTIQRTQQEDSAVYLCASSLFLASGLDSQYFGPGTRLTVL.

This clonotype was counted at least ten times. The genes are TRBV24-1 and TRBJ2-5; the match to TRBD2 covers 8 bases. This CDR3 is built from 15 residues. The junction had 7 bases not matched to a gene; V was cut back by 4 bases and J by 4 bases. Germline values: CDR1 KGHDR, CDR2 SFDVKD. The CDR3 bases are TGTGCCACCAGTGAAAACGGGGGGGCAACAGAGACCCAGTACTTC. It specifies CATSENGGATETQYF.